The following is a TCR beta chain sequence with its context. Its antigen is not known. This sample is part of a study of blood T cells in healthy people across ages. In the study overall: About one barcoded beta molecule was captured per two T cells (by template switching). Study results and caveats: Per million T cells, TCR beta diversity dropped roughly linearly as age increased. As naive T cell percentage varied, TCR beta diversity correlated strongly with it. Unknown CMV status may confound age-related changes in expanded clones.

This CDR3 is 14 amino acids long. Trimming shortened V by 6 bases and J by 1 base, and 12 bases separated the two germline ends. Alongside a J-beta primer mix, a sample-barcoded 5' primer served in a second PCR lasting about 6 to 11 cycles. TCRdb called the 5' RACE reads again in MiXCR, with one record for every CDR3 protein. This sample yields 1.4 million to 1.5 million distinct CDR3 sequences, of which about 40% are seen a single time; under 8% belongs to the top ten. The sample taken for sequencing was blood. This TCR was recovered from a woman aged 18-29 years in good health. V usage is TRBV12-3 or TRBV12-4 and J usage is TRBJ2-5; D remains ambiguous. CDR3 residues: CASSKRASQETQYF. CDR3 DNA sequence: TGTGCCAGCAGCAAAAGGGCTAGCCAAGAGACCCAGTACTTC.